Below, 15 T cell receptor beta chains from the same sample are listed, as sequenced in a study of OX40 agonist ivuxolimab in advanced cancers. To prepare the library, the immunoSEQ multiplex PCR assay was applied. This immuneACCESS table, as held by TCRdb, lists in-frame sequences with V and J called but not all clones. Of the missing ones, under half trace to an unresolved V gene in checked studies; the others have no known cause. The sample records tens of thousands of clones, about 89% of which are singletons. The ten largest clones capture approximately 14% of the sample. This specimen consisted of CD4+ or CD8+ T cells sorted from blood, obtained in a trial of the OX40 agonist ivuxolimab. Source of these receptors: an adult with an advanced solid tumor such as melanoma, head and neck, liver or kidney cancer.

The V call is TRBV28, the J call TRBJ2-7; a possible D gene is TRBD1 (6 bases). Germline loops: CDR1 MDHEN, CDR2 SYDVKM. The CDR3 covers 16 residues. Trimming took 5 bases from V and 4 from J, leaving 21 bases between them. The CDR3 here is CASSPPLQGMVYEQYF. The CDR3 nucleotides read TGTGCCAGCAGTCCACCCCTCCAGGGGATGGTGTACGAGCAGTACTTC.

This chain uses TRBV18 with TRBJ1-4; 7 bases match TRBD1. Germline V lookup: CDR1 KGHSH, CDR2 LQKENI. The V gene end was trimmed by 2 bases and the J gene end by 7 bases; junction bases not matched to a gene: 4. The CDR3 length is 14 residues. The CDR3 loop reads CASSPETGPEKLFF. DNA for the CDR3: TGTGCCAGCTCACCAGAGACAGGGCCTGAAAAACTGTTTTTT.

This chain connects TRBV6-5 to TRBJ2-1; D not resolved. Germline V CDR1 and CDR2: MNHEY, SVGAGI. Trimming stripped 5 bases from V and 2 bases from J, with 13 bases between. The CDR3 is 15 residues long. CDR3 coding DNA: TGTGCCAGCAGTCCCGGCTATCAACCCTACAATGAGCAGTTCTTC. Its translation: CASSPGYQPYNEQFF.

This clone occurred once. The chain carries TRBV28 and TRBJ1-2; 7 bases fit TRBD1. The CDR3 totals 13 residues. Germline V gene lookup returns CDR1 MDHEN and CDR2 SYDVKM. Trimming removed 3 bases from V and 4 bases from J; junction bases left unmatched: 2. The DNA for the CDR3 is TGTGCCAGCAGTTTTCCAGGGGGCTATGGCTACACCTTC. It specifies CASSFPGGYGYTF.

The gene calls are TRBV5-1 and TRBJ2-1; 8 nucleotides agree with TRBD2. In germline, CDR1 is SGHRS, CDR2 YFSETQ. The CDR3 length is 13 residues. J was trimmed by 5 bases and V by 5 bases; bases with no gene match: 3. The DNA of the CDR3 is TGCGCCAGCAGGACGGGAGGGGACAATGAGCAGTTCTTC. Translated: CASRTGGDNEQFF.

The chain carries TRBV13 and TRBJ2-3; D not resolved. Deletions cut 1 base from V and 4 bases from J, with 6 bases between. Germline CDR1 reads PRHDT; CDR2 reads FYEKMQ (reference sequence). The CDR3 consists of 13 residues. CDR3 bases: TGTGCCAGCAGCTTAGCCCCCGCAGATACGCAGTATTTT. Protein product: CASSLAPADTQYF.

This sequence joins TRBV5-6 and TRBJ2-7; D perhaps matches TRBD2 (6 bases). The CDR3 has 14 amino acids. Germline V lookup: CDR1 SGHDT, CDR2 YYEEEE. Trimming took off 0 bases at V and 0 bases at J, with 7 bases between the two ends. For the CDR3, the DNA is TGTGCCAGCAGCTTGGTGGACTACTCCTACGAGCAGTACTTC. This encodes CASSLVDYSYEQYF.

This chain joins TRBV13 and TRBJ2-1; maybe TRBD1 (6 bases). The CDR3 loop spans 19 amino acids. Trimming shortened V by 4 bases and J by 6 bases, and 28 bases separated the two germline ends. Germline-derived CDR1 and CDR2 are PRHDT and FYEKMQ (reference sequence). The DNA for the CDR3 is TGTGCCAGCAGCTCACTATTGACAGGAGGCAGGCCCAAGTCCAATGAGCAGTTCTTC. Translation gives CASSSLLTGGRPKSNEQFF.

The chain uses TRBV9 and TRBJ2-5; 7 bases map to TRBD1. V shed 0 bases and J 3 bases; nucleotides not matched to a gene: 5. This CDR3 has 15 residues. Germline V gene sequence: CDR1 SGDLS, CDR2 YYNGEE. In DNA, the CDR3 is TGTGCCAGCAGCGTAGGCCGCACAGGGGAAGAGACCCAGTACTTC. Amino acids: CASSVGRTGEETQYF.

The chain carries TRBV7-9 and TRBJ2-1; no reliable D call. The germline CDR1 and CDR2 sequences are SEHNR and FQNEAQ (reference sequence). This CDR3 is 12 amino acids long. Trimming took off 3 bases at V and 4 bases at J, with 4 bases between the two ends. Written as DNA, the CDR3 is TGTGCCAGCAGCTTTAAATACAATGAGCAGTTCTTC. It translates to CASSFKYNEQFF.

As regards this clone: The germline gene is not matched at one end of the junction; a read error may be the cause. The chain is built from TRBV7-9 and TRBJ2-7; 10 bases line up with TRBD1. Germline CDR1 and CDR2: SEHNR and FQNEAQ (reference sequence). CDR3 length: 16 amino acids. CDR3 in amino acids: CVSSSDWTGGFHEQYF. The CDR3 DNA is TGTGTCAGCAGTTCAGATTGGACAGGGGGATTTCACGAGCAGTACTTC.

The count of this clone is one. The chain uses TRBV27 and TRBJ2-5, with TRBD2 as a possible D gene (6 bases). The closer fit of TRBJ2-7 to the DNA end suggests the J call may be wrong. Germline V gives CDR1 MNHEY, CDR2 SMNVEV (reference sequence). The CDR3 is made up of 13 amino acids. The CDR3 DNA follows: TGTGCCAGCAGTATCCGGGACTCGAGCGAGCAGTACTTC. Protein sequence: CASSIRDSSEQYF.

This clone was found a few times. This rearrangement joins TRBV4-3 to TRBJ1-3; D remains unclear. Germline CDR1 is LGHNA and CDR2 is YSLEER. CDR3 length: 15 amino acids. The V gene lost 0 bases and the J gene lost 1 base, with 7 bases spanning the gap. CDR3 loop: CASSQDKESGNTIYF. CDR3 nucleotide sequence: TGCGCCAGCAGCCAAGACAAGGAGTCTGGAAACACCATATATTTT.

The chain combines TRBV27 with TRBJ2-2; D ambiguous. The CDR3 totals 13 residues. Germline CDR1 reads MNHEY; CDR2 reads SMNVEV (reference sequence). Trimming removed 4 bases from V and 6 bases from J, with 9 bases in between. CDR3 in amino acids: CASSSGGAGELFF. The CDR3 coding sequence is TGTGCCAGCAGTTCCGGTGGGGCCGGGGAGCTGTTTTTT.

This rearrangement joins TRBV18 to TRBJ1-2; D unclear. V lost 0 bases, J lost 2 bases, and 10 bases lay in between. CDR1 and CDR2 from the germline V gene are KGHSH and LQKENI. The CDR3 sequence is 15 residues long. The CDR3 protein is CASSPPGMGNYGYTF. The CDR3 nucleotides are TGTGCCAGCTCACCACCCGGGATGGGAAACTATGGCTACACCTTC. The whole variable domain, filled in from reference TRBV18 and TRBJ1-2, reads NAGVMQNPRHLVRRRGQEARLRCSPMKGHSHVYWYRQLPEEGLKFMVYLQKENIIDESGMPKERFSAEFPKEGPSILRIQQVVRGDSAAYFCASSPPGMGNYGYTFGSGTRLTVV.